This TCR beta chain was captured in a study of T cell repertoires in cytomegalovirus infection (dated by TCRdb to the late 2010s). The study in broad terms: Because public TCR beta signatures pointed to carriage of CMV infection together with the matching HLA type, the HLA type of each donor mattered for the analysis.

Taken from the germline V gene, the CDR1 and CDR2 loops are LGHNA and YSLEER. Including the terminal cysteine and phenylalanine, the CDR3 comprises 15 residues. CDR3 DNA is the only sequence kept; it has 45 bases, read in frame from the first base. V is reduced by 3 bases and J by 5 bases, leaving a spacing of 17 bases between them. Points the paper makes about the study in general: Carriers of CMV infection plus the relevant HLA type were discriminated by the cumulative frequency of public TCR beta family members in the study cohort and in an independent roughly 380-donor cohort. The ex vivo response was dominated by HLA-C-restricted CMV-specific TCR beta clonotypes, and the single most frequent clonotype in two of eight donors was supplied by these HLA-C-restricted clonotypes.

The instrument was an Illumina HiSeq 1500. Clones were called with MiXCR by TCRdb after fastp trimmed the public reads at Q25, and only in-frame beta chains were retained. Records with the same CDR3 protein are collapsed into one entry carrying the most frequent genes and DNA. The sample has more than 150,000 distinct CDR3 sequences on record, approximately 19% of them singletons. Around 2.7% of the sample rests with the top ten. Worth noting for this clonotype: Its antigen remains unidentified. The record has no base qualities; no much larger clone is one base away.

The TCR originated in a human donor in good health (CMV status not recorded). Some clones in this sample may be carry-over from other donors' samples. This chain is built from TRBV4-3 and TRBJ2-7; the D gene is possibly TRBD1, with 6 bases matching. Sequencing was done on a sample of PBMCs. The DNA is as follows: TGCGCCAGCAGCCAGATGTTGACCGAGGGGGACGAGCAGTACTTC. This yields the protein CASSQMLTEGDEQYF.